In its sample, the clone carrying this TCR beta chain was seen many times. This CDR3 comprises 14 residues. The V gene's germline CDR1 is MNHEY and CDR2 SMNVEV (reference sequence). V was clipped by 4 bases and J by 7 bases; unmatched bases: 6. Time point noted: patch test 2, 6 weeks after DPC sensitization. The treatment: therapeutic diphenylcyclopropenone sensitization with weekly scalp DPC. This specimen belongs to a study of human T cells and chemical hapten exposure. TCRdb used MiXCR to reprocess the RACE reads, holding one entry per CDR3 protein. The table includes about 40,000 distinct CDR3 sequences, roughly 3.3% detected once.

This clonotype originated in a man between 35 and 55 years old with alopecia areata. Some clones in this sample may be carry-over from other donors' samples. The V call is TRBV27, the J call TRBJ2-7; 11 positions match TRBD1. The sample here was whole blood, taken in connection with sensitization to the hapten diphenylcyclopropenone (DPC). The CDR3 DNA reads TGTGCCAGCAGTTGGGGACAGGGGGTAAGGGAGCAGTACTTC. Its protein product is CASSWGQGVREQYF.